This TCR beta chain was captured in a study of early T cells in non-severe SARS-CoV-2 infection. Study-wide context: Bulk RNA from unsorted whole blood was sequenced; chains were unpaired. General study findings and limits: Private and CD4 specificities were missed by VDJdb matching, which favored anti-spike CD8 responses.

Germline V gene data show CDR1 as SQVTM and CDR2 as ANQGSEA. CDR3 length: 13 residues. V was pared by 3 bases and J by 7 bases, with 13 bases between. As for this clonotype: Its antigen remains unidentified.

Individual cDNA molecules received unique molecular identifiers. TCRdb re-called the 5' RACE reads with MiXCR, one entry per CDR3 protein. The repertoire holds tens of thousands of distinct CDR3 sequences, with roughly an eighth as singletons. The J gene is TRBJ2-1, the V gene TRBV29-1, with a possible D match to TRBD2 (6 bases). The origin of this receptor is an adult who was a healthcare worker with PCR-confirmed SARS-CoV-2 infection or an uninfected control (not recorded which). The sample was whole blood, taken at baseline. The CDR3 sequence: CSVDFGSGNEQFF. As DNA, the CDR3 is TGCAGCGTTGACTTTGGGAGCGGGAATGAGCAGTTCTTC.